Shown below are 20 T cell receptor beta chains from a single sample sequenced in a study of T-cell memory formation after mild COVID-19. One entry per CDR3 protein, called by TCRdb with MiXCR from the 5' RACE reads. The sample carries 350,000 to 500,000 distinct CDR3 sequences, about a sixth recorded once. Sample: PBMCs or a T cell subset sorted from them (not recorded which). The receptors derive from a man younger than 35 who had mild COVID-19 (a few samples of this study predate the infection). Cell type and time point are not known.

This clonotype was found many times. This chain connects TRBV29-1 to TRBJ1-5, with TRBD1 matching 10 bases. Germline values: CDR1 SQVTM, CDR2 ANQGSEA. The length of the CDR3 is 13 residues. The junction had 4 bases not matched to a gene; V was cut back by 6 bases and J by 5 bases. The CDR3 nucleotides read TGCAGCGTAGTGACAGGGGGCTATCAGCCCCAGCATTTT. The encoded protein is CSVVTGGYQPQHF. Variable domain in full (rest from reference TRBV29-1 and TRBJ1-5): SAVISQKPSRDICQRGTSLTIQCQVDSQVTMMFWYRQQPGQSLTLIATANQGSEATYESGFVIDKFPISRPNLTFSTLTVSNMSPEDSSIYLCSVVTGGYQPQHFGDGTRLSIL.

The V call is TRBV7-3, the J call TRBJ2-2, with 8 positions matching TRBD2. In germline, CDR1 is SGHTA, CDR2 FQGTGA. The CDR3 sequence is 15 residues long. The junction had 5 bases not matched to a gene; V was cut back by 2 bases and J by 6 bases. CDR3 nucleotides: TGTGCCAGCAGCTTAGGGGCGGGGGGCCCCGGGGAGCTGTTTTTT. Its translation: CASSLGAGGPGELFF. Supplemented by reference TRBV7-3 and TRBJ2-2, the full variable domain reads GAGVSQTPSNKVTEKGKYVELRCDPISGHTALYWYRQSLGQGPEFLIYFQGTGAADDSGLPNDRFFAVRPEGSVSTLKIQRTERGDSAVYLCASSLGAGGPGELFFGEGSRLTVL.

The DNA for the CDR3 is TGTGCCAGCAGCTTATTCCGGTCCGATACGCAGTATTTT. Protein: CASSLFRSDTQYF. This rearrangement joins TRBV7-2 to TRBJ2-3; no reliable D call. The CDR3 consists of 13 residues. Trimming cost V 2 bases and J 6 bases, with 9 bases left between them. Per germline, CDR1 SGHTA and CDR2 FQGNSA.

This clonotype occurred a few times. This chain uses TRBV7-9 with TRBJ2-5, with D possibly TRBD1 on 6 matching bases. The germline gives CDR1 SEHNR, CDR2 FQNEAQ (reference sequence). V was trimmed by 5 bases and J by 5 bases, leaving 21 bases between them. This CDR3 region has 16 residues. CDR3: CASSHRTGTIAETQYF. CDR3 bases: TGTGCCAGCAGCCACCGAACCGGGACAATTGCGGAGACCCAGTACTTC.

The chain links TRBV12-3 or TRBV12-4 to TRBJ1-5; D perhaps matches TRBD1 (5 bases). There are 12 residues in the CDR3. Trimming stripped 6 bases from V and 6 bases from J, with 9 bases between. CDR3 loop: CASRGTGQPQHF. The CDR3 DNA follows: TGTGCCAGCAGAGGGACGGGTCAGCCCCAGCATTTT.

The genes are TRBV9 and TRBJ2-4, with D hard to call. This CDR3 contains 13 residues. The V end was cut by 3 bases, the J end by 9 bases, with 13 bases between. CDR1 and CDR2 (germline): SGDLS, YYNGEE. CDR3 residues: CASSELWLGIQYF. The CDR3 DNA follows: TGTGCCAGCAGCGAACTATGGTTGGGCATTCAGTACTTC.

The chain joins TRBV10-2 to TRBJ2-3; TRBD1 might be the D (7 bases). CDR3 length: 13 residues. The V and J ends lost 5 bases and 4 bases respectively, with 10 bases between them. In germline, CDR1 is WSHSY, CDR2 SAAADI. CDR3 region: CASSTRGADTQYF. The CDR3 nucleotides read TGCGCCAGCAGTACCAGGGGGGCAGATACGCAGTATTTT.

The chain has TRBV5-1 and TRBJ1-3; D ambiguous. Trimming removed 2 bases at V and 4 bases at J, with 22 bases between. The germline gives CDR1 SGHRS, CDR2 YFSETQ. The CDR3 runs 18 residues. The CDR3: CASSFGYGSPAKGNTIYF. In DNA, the CDR3 is TGCGCCAGCAGCTTCGGTTACGGGAGCCCAGCAAAAGGAAACACCATATATTTT.

This clonotype occurred many times. V gene TRBV4-1 combines with J gene TRBJ2-1; D is perhaps TRBD1 (6 bases). Trimming took off 4 bases at V and 3 bases at J, with 10 bases between the two ends. CDR3 length equals 14 residues. Germline CDR1 is MGHRA and CDR2 is YSYEKL. The CDR3: CASSRQENYNEQFF. CDR3 DNA sequence: TGCGCCAGCAGCCGACAGGAAAACTACAATGAGCAGTTCTTC.

The chain is built from TRBV20-1 and TRBJ2-3, with D hard to call. Trimming stripped 7 bases from V and 2 bases from J, with 13 bases between. CDR3 length: 13 residues. The V gene's germline CDR1 is DFQATT and CDR2 SNEGSKA (reference sequence). The CDR3: CSGLVRITDTQYF. CDR3 nucleotides: TGCAGTGGGCTAGTCCGTATCACAGATACGCAGTATTTT.

In its sample, this clonotype was seen a few times. The V call is TRBV20-1, the J call TRBJ2-4; no clear D. V was clipped by 4 bases and J by 7 bases, with 5 bases between them. The CDR3 runs to 10 residues. CDR1 is DFQATT, CDR2 SNEGSKA, per germline (reference sequence). The CDR3 sequence is CSAMRNIQYF. In nucleotides, the CDR3 is TGCAGTGCTATGAGGAACATTCAGTACTTC.

This clonotype was picked up a small number of times. J is TRBJ1-5 and V is TRBV7-2; TRBD1 might be the D (5 bases). The CDR3 consists of 16 residues. Germline V CDR1 and CDR2: SGHTA, FQGNSA. V lost 5 bases and J lost 3, with 17 bases in between. CDR3 in DNA: TGTGCCAGCAGCCTGTATAAGGGAGGGGACAATCAGCCCCAGCATTTT. Translation: CASSLYKGGDNQPQHF.

This clonotype was observed at least ten times. The genes are TRBV7-3 and TRBJ2-3; a possible D gene is TRBD1 (5 bases). This CDR3 is 15 amino acids long. With 1 base removed from V and 1 base from J, the gap between germline ends came to 9 bases. CDR1 and CDR2 (germline): SGHTA, FQGTGA. The DNA of the CDR3 is TGTGCCAGCAGCTTAAACGGACATGGCACAGATACGCAGTATTTT. Amino acids: CASSLNGHGTDTQYF.

This chain uses TRBV6-6 with TRBJ2-7, with 14 bases lining up with TRBD2. After removal of 5 bases from V and 7 bases from J, the junction contained 4 bases not matched to a gene. CDR3 length: 14 residues. CDR1 and CDR2 (germline): MNHNY, SVGAGI (reference sequence). CDR3 coding DNA: TGTGCCAGCAGTACCGGGACTAGCGGGGGAGAGCAGTACGTC. This translates into CASSTGTSGGEQYV.

This clonotype has more than one count but fewer than ten. The chain uses TRBV3-1 and TRBJ1-3; D not certain. Trimming pared 5 bases from V and 2 bases from J, leaving 10 bases between. There are 14 residues in the CDR3. Germline lookup yields CDR1 LGHDT and CDR2 YNNKEL (reference sequence). The CDR3 nucleotides are TGTGCCAGCAGCATGACACTCACTGGAAACACCATATATTTT. This sequence encodes CASSMTLTGNTIYF.

This clonotype was found a few times. The V gene is TRBV4-2, the J gene TRBJ2-5; D is ambiguous. The CDR3 totals 12 residues. V lost 0 bases to trimming and J lost 6 bases, with 5 bases between them. Germline CDR1 reads LGHNA; CDR2 reads YNFKEQ. The CDR3 reads CASSQDRKTQYF. The DNA of the CDR3 is TGTGCCAGCAGCCAAGACCGTAAGACCCAGTACTTC.

This chain uses TRBV5-4 with TRBJ1-1; D remains unclear. Per the germline V gene, CDR1 is SGHNT and CDR2 is YYREEE (reference sequence). V was clipped by 0 bases and J by 10 bases, with 10 bases between them. CDR3 size: 12 residues. CDR3 sequence (DNA): TGTGCCAGCAGCTTGGCGGGGAGTACAGCTTTCTTT. This encodes CASSLAGSTAFF.

The rearrangement joins TRBV15 to TRBJ1-2; D is unresolved. V was trimmed by 2 bases and J by 8 bases, leaving 12 bases between them. CDR3 size: 13 residues. In germline, CDR1 is LNHNV, CDR2 YYDKDF (reference sequence). The CDR3: CATSRPGRGGYTF. DNA for the CDR3: TGTGCCACCAGCAGACCCGGACGGGGAGGCTACACCTTC. Complete variable domain (other parts from reference TRBV15 and TRBJ1-2): DAMVIQNPRYQVTQFGKPVTLSCSQTLNHNVMYWYQQKSSQAPKLLFHYYDKDFNNEADTPDNFQSRRPNTSFCFLDIRSPGLGDTAMYLCATSRPGRGGYTFGSGTRLTVV.

This clonotype turned up a few times. This rearrangement joins TRBV7-9 to TRBJ2-1; 12 bases are shared with TRBD2. Per germline, CDR1 SEHNR and CDR2 FQNEAQ (reference sequence). Trimming took 4 bases from V and 9 from J; bases not matched to a gene: 7. The CDR3 loop spans 15 amino acids. This CDR3 reads CASSSASGGAGEQFF. CDR3 bases: TGTGCCAGCAGCTCTGCTAGCGGGGGGGCGGGTGAGCAGTTCTTC.

This clonotype was seen a few times. The V gene is TRBV28, the J gene TRBJ1-5, with D perhaps TRBD1 (5 bases). Germline V gives CDR1 MDHEN, CDR2 SYDVKM. V was cut by 4 bases and J by 3 bases, with 16 bases left in between. This CDR3 has 16 residues. The CDR3 is CASSSGGQGPNQPQHF. Written as DNA, the CDR3 is TGTGCCAGCAGTTCCGGCGGGCAGGGACCCAATCAGCCCCAGCATTTT.